The rows below give T cell receptor beta chains drawn from one sample of a study of blood T cells in healthy people across ages. One entry per CDR3 protein, called by TCRdb with MiXCR from the 5' RACE reads. The sample holds about 780,000 distinct CDR3 sequences, around 68% seen once. Specimen: blood. These receptors were collected from a man under 40 in good health. Both conserved end residues are part of each CDR3. Each record gives: J gene, V gene, D gene, clone size, CDR3 DNA, CDR3 protein. The D gene is left open where the match is weak. Clone size is stated in some rows and not others, as once, few, many or a class when expanded.

j_gene: TRBJ2-7; v_gene: TRBV12-3/TRBV12-4; d_gene: NA; abundance: NA; CDR3nt: TGTGCCAGCAGTCGTACAGATCACTCCTACGAGCAGTACTTC; CDR3aa: CASSRTDHSYEQYF
j_gene: TRBJ1-2; v_gene: TRBV7-9; d_gene: TRBD1; abundance: NA; CDR3nt: TGTGCCAGCAGCATGGGACAGGGGTTCTATGGCTACACCTTC; CDR3aa: CASSMGQGFYGYTF
j_gene: TRBJ2-1; v_gene: TRBV4-3; d_gene: TRBD2; abundance: few; CDR3nt: TGCGCCAGCAGCCAAGATAGTAGTAGCGGGGAGCAGTTCTTC; CDR3aa: CASSQDSSSGEQFF
j_gene: TRBJ2-7; v_gene: TRBV9; d_gene: NA; abundance: NA; CDR3nt: TGTGCCAGCAGCTATTTCCCTCAAAGCTCCTACGAGCAGTACTTC; CDR3aa: CASSYFPQSSYEQYF
j_gene: TRBJ2-7; v_gene: TRBV6-5; d_gene: NA; abundance: few; CDR3nt: TGTGCCAGCAGCCCAAGGGCCTATGGGTCCTCCTACGAGCAGTACTTC; CDR3aa: CASSPRAYGSSYEQYF
j_gene: TRBJ2-3; v_gene: TRBV6-5; d_gene: NA; abundance: NA; CDR3nt: TGTGCCAGCAGGAGGGAATCGGGGCCAGATACGCAGTATTTT; CDR3aa: CASRRESGPDTQYF
j_gene: TRBJ1-2; v_gene: TRBV3-1; d_gene: NA; abundance: few; CDR3nt: TGTGCCAGCAGCCAAGATGGGACCGGGCGCCGATTATACTACACCTTC; CDR3aa: CASSQDGTGRRLYYTF
j_gene: TRBJ2-1; v_gene: TRBV6-2/TRBV6-3; d_gene: NA; abundance: once; CDR3nt: TGTGCCAGCACCCAGGGAGCAATTTACAATGAGCAGTTCTTC; CDR3aa: CASTQGAIYNEQFF
j_gene: TRBJ1-5; v_gene: TRBV20-1; d_gene: NA; abundance: NA; CDR3nt: TGCAGTGCTAGTGGTACGTATAGCAATCAGCCCCAGCATTTT; CDR3aa: CSASGTYSNQPQHF
j_gene: TRBJ2-1; v_gene: TRBV12-3/TRBV12-4; d_gene: NA; abundance: once; CDR3nt: TGTGCCAGCAGAGCCCGGGAATACAATGAGCAGTTCTTC; CDR3aa: CASRAREYNEQFF
j_gene: TRBJ2-1; v_gene: TRBV29-1; d_gene: NA; abundance: few; CDR3nt: TGCAGCGTTGATTACAATGAGCAGTTCTTC; CDR3aa: CSVDYNEQFF
j_gene: TRBJ1-2; v_gene: TRBV9; d_gene: NA; abundance: NA; CDR3nt: TGTGCCAGCAGCGTACTGAACGGACTAGACTATGGCTACACCTTC; CDR3aa: CASSVLNGLDYGYTF
j_gene: TRBJ2-5; v_gene: TRBV10-3; d_gene: NA; abundance: few; CDR3nt: TGTGCCATCAGTGAGTCGATCGGACAGTCGGAGACCCAGTACTTC; CDR3aa: CAISESIGQSETQYF
j_gene: TRBJ2-7; v_gene: TRBV13; d_gene: TRBD1; abundance: NA; CDR3nt: TGTGCCAGCAGCCCCCAGGACAGGGGGCAGGGCGAGCAGTACTTC; CDR3aa: CASSPQDRGQGEQYF
j_gene: TRBJ2-1; v_gene: TRBV7-3; d_gene: TRBD2; abundance: few; CDR3nt: TGTGCCAGCAGCTCGCGGGGGGGCTCTGTGAATGAGCAGTTCTTC; CDR3aa: CASSSRGGSVNEQFF
j_gene: TRBJ2-7; v_gene: TRBV6-2/TRBV6-3; d_gene: NA; abundance: NA; CDR3nt: TGTGCCAGCAGTTACTCTCCGGGCGGAGCTGGGGAGTACGAGCAGTACTTC; CDR3aa: CASSYSPGGAGEYEQYF
j_gene: TRBJ1-1; v_gene: TRBV7-8; d_gene: NA; abundance: few; CDR3nt: TGTGCCAGCAGCTTAAGTGGGGGGGCCAACACTGAAGCTTTCTTT; CDR3aa: CASSLSGGANTEAFF
j_gene: TRBJ1-5; v_gene: TRBV12-3/TRBV12-4; d_gene: NA; abundance: many; CDR3nt: TGTGCCAGCAGTTCTTGGGGGGATAGCAATCAGCCCCAGCATTTT; CDR3aa: CASSSWGDSNQPQHF
j_gene: TRBJ2-3; v_gene: TRBV2; d_gene: NA; abundance: few; CDR3nt: TGTGCCACCCAGCGGCGGTCTAGCACAGATACGCAGTATTTT; CDR3aa: CATQRRSSTDTQYF
j_gene: TRBJ2-3; v_gene: TRBV5-1; d_gene: NA; abundance: many; CDR3nt: TGCGCCAGCAGCTTACGGGCCGACACAGATACGCAGTATTTT; CDR3aa: CASSLRADTDTQYF
j_gene: TRBJ1-2; v_gene: TRBV14; d_gene: NA; abundance: NA; CDR3nt: TGTGCCAGCAGCCAAGGAAAATTATATGGCTACACCTTC; CDR3aa: CASSQGKLYGYTF
j_gene: TRBJ2-5; v_gene: TRBV6-4; d_gene: TRBD2; abundance: NA; CDR3nt: TGTGCCAGCAGTTCCCCGGAACTAGCGGGGGGGTACCAAGAGACCCAGTACTTC; CDR3aa: CASSSPELAGGYQETQYF
j_gene: TRBJ1-2; v_gene: TRBV29-1; d_gene: NA; abundance: NA; CDR3nt: TGCAGCGTTGAGGCGAGGATATCTAACTATGGCTACACCTTC; CDR3aa: CSVEARISNYGYTF